What follows are 17 T cell receptor beta chains derived from one specimen sequenced in a study of blood T cell repertoires in COVID-19. Clones were read by immunoSEQ multiplex PCR, and TCRdb kept only the in-frame ones, dropping some. The repertoire includes tens of thousands of clones, roughly 80% of them detected once, and approximately 5.1% sits in the top ten. Source material: peripheral blood. These receptors all stem from a woman over 75 with active or convalescent COVID-19.

The V gene is TRBV6-6, the J gene TRBJ1-1; D perhaps matches TRBD1 (6 bases). The CDR3 has 15 residues. Trimming shortened V by 1 base and J by 3 bases, and 12 bases separated the two germline ends. CDR1 is MNHNY, CDR2 SVGAGI, per germline (reference sequence). The CDR3 loop is CASSYLGGYDTEAFF. The CDR3 DNA sequence: TGTGCCAGCAGTTACTTAGGGGGTTATGACACTGAAGCTTTCTTT.

The chain recombines TRBV4-3 with TRBJ1-1, with 7 bases lining up with TRBD1. After removal of 3 bases from V and 2 bases from J, the junction contained 3 bases not matched to a gene. This CDR3 is built from 14 residues. The germline V gene encodes CDR1 LGHNA and CDR2 YSLEER. The CDR3, as DNA: TGCGCCAGCAGCCAGGGACAGTTTAACACTGAAGCTTTCTTT. It specifies CASSQGQFNTEAFF.

The chain recombines TRBV7-2 with TRBJ1-1; a possible D gene is TRBD1 (6 bases). This CDR3 is built from 14 residues. The germline V gene encodes CDR1 SGHTA and CDR2 FQGNSA. The V gene lost 2 bases and the J gene lost 6 bases, with 13 bases spanning the gap. CDR3: CASSLIQGPSEAFF. In nucleotides, the CDR3 is TGTGCCAGCAGCTTAATACAGGGTCCGTCTGAAGCTTTCTTT.

The chain uses TRBV10-2 and TRBJ1-1, with a tentative D call TRBD1 (5 bases). V lost 5 bases and J lost 4, with 20 bases in between. CDR3 length equals 16 residues. In germline, CDR1 is WSHSY, CDR2 SAAADI. The CDR3 reads CASSPGAGGARTEAFF. Here the CDR3 DNA reads TGCGCCAGCAGTCCAGGCGCAGGCGGGGCGCGCACTGAAGCTTTCTTT.

The chain joins TRBV7-2 to TRBJ2-2; 8 nucleotides match TRBD2. The CDR3 is made up of 15 amino acids. V trimming: 4 bases; J trimming: 6 bases; junction bases outside the gene matches: 7. Per germline, CDR1 SGHTA and CDR2 FQGNSA. CDR3 coding DNA: TGTGCCAGCAGCTCCGGGGGGGCTGGGCCCGGGGAGCTGTTTTTT. It specifies CASSSGGAGPGELFF. Variable domain in full (rest from reference TRBV7-2 and TRBJ2-2): GAGVSQSPSNKVTEKGKDVELRCDPISGHTALYWYRQSLGQGLEFLIYFQGNSAPDKSGLPSDRFSAERTGGSVSTLTIQRTQQEDSAVYLCASSSGGAGPGELFFGEGSRLTVL.

The V gene is TRBV19, the J gene TRBJ2-5, with 10 bases fitting TRBD1. The CDR3 runs to 17 residues. CDR1 and CDR2 (germline): LNHDA, SQIVND (reference sequence). J lost 5 bases, V lost 7 bases, and 16 bases had no gene match. The CDR3 sequence is CASTKKRMTGGRETQYF. The CDR3 DNA sequence: TGTGCCAGTACCAAAAAGAGGATGACAGGGGGCCGCGAGACCCAGTACTTC.

V and J are TRBV7-2 and TRBJ2-1, with 7 bases fitting TRBD2. Germline V gives CDR1 SGHTA, CDR2 FQGNSA. The CDR3 length is 15 residues. V was pared by 8 bases and J by 9 bases, with 16 bases of the junction left unmatched. The CDR3 coding sequence is TGTGCCAGCGGGCCCGGGGGGTCGGGGTCGGGTGAGCAGTTCTTC. Its protein is CASGPGGSGSGEQFF.

This chain uses TRBV6-4 with TRBJ1-2; possible D gene TRBD1, 6 bases. CDR1 MRHNA and CDR2 SNTAGT come from the germline V gene. The germline V and J ends were trimmed by 4 bases and 6 bases, with 21 bases remaining between them. This CDR3 spans 16 amino acids. CDR3 DNA sequence: TGTGCCAGCAGTGGATATGGACAGACTCGCATGGATGGCTACACCTTC. It translates to CASSGYGQTRMDGYTF.

J is TRBJ1-2 and V is TRBV5-1; 9 bases line up with TRBD1. The CDR3 runs 13 residues. Germline V CDR1 and CDR2: SGHRS, YFSETQ. The J segment lost 4 bases and the V segment lost 4 bases, leaving 2 bases of the junction unmatched. CDR3 amino acids: CASSPGQGYGYTF. The CDR3 nucleotides read TGCGCCAGCAGCCCGGGACAGGGCTATGGCTACACCTTC.

The chain is built from TRBV2 and TRBJ2-5; 7 bases map to TRBD2. The V gene's germline CDR1 is SNHLY and CDR2 FYNNEI. The CDR3 spans 15 residues. V dropped 2 bases and J dropped 1; count of bases not matched to a gene: 4. The CDR3 loop is CASSEFGTTQETQYF. The DNA of the CDR3 is TGTGCCAGCAGTGAATTCGGGACTACCCAAGAGACCCAGTACTTC. Drawing the rest from reference TRBV2 and TRBJ2-5, the complete variable domain is EPEVTQTPSHQVTQMGQEVILRCVPISNHLYFYWYRQILGQKVEFLVSFYNNEISEKSEIFDDQFSVERPDGSNFTLKIRSTKLEDSAMYFCASSEFGTTQETQYFGPGTRLLVL.

J is TRBJ2-1 and V is TRBV6-4; 11 bases are a match to TRBD2. Trimming at V came to 1 base and at J to 1 base, leaving 3 bases not matched to a gene. The CDR3 is 17 residues long. CDR1 and CDR2 (germline): MRHNA, SNTAGT. The CDR3 here is CASSDYLAGGSYNEQFF. Here the CDR3 DNA reads TGTGCCAGCAGTGACTACCTAGCGGGAGGTTCCTACAATGAGCAGTTCTTC.

This clone was seen once. V gene TRBV20-1 combines with J gene TRBJ2-1; D remains ambiguous. The length of the CDR3 is 11 residues. The germline V gene encodes CDR1 DFQATT and CDR2 SNEGSKA (reference sequence). The V gene lost 3 bases and the J gene lost 9 bases, with 9 bases spanning the gap. Written as DNA, the CDR3 is TGCAGTGCTAGTCGAACGGGTGAGCAGTTCTTC. It yields the protein CSASRTGEQFF.

V gene TRBV6-7 combines with J gene TRBJ1-3, with 7 positions matching TRBD1. TRBV6-7 is an ORF, with its function uncertain. V lost 7 bases to trimming and J lost 2 bases; unmatched junction nucleotides: 14. The CDR3 contains 17 residues. For the CDR3, the DNA is TGTGCCAGCACAACAGGGGTCGTGGAGGAGACTGGAAACACCATATATTTT. It encodes CASTTGVVEETGNTIYF.

V and J are TRBV28 and TRBJ1-4; D is possibly TRBD1 (5 bases). Trimming shortened V by 1 base and J by 8 bases, and 11 bases separated the two germline ends. The CDR3 is made up of 14 amino acids. Germline V gene data show CDR1 as MDHEN and CDR2 as SYDVKM. The CDR3 protein is CASSLSGVGEKLFF. The DNA of the CDR3 is TGTGCCAGCAGTTTATCGGGGGTAGGGGAAAAACTGTTTTTT.

This clone appeared a few times. The chain recombines TRBV7-9 with TRBJ2-1, with D possibly matching TRBD1 (6 bases). The CDR3 has 16 residues. With 5 bases removed from V and 3 bases from J, the gap between germline ends came to 17 bases. CDR1 is SEHNR and CDR2 is FQNEAQ in the germline V gene (reference sequence). The CDR3 here is CASSPRGYGDYNEQFF. CDR3 in DNA: TGTGCCAGCAGCCCAAGGGGGTACGGGGACTACAATGAGCAGTTCTTC. Full variable domain (outside the CDR3, taken from reference TRBV7-9 and TRBJ2-1): DTGVSQNPRHKITKRGQNVTFRCDPISEHNRLYWYRQTLGQGPEFLTYFQNEAQLEKSRLLSDRFSAERPKGSFSTLEIQRTEQGDSAMYLCASSPRGYGDYNEQFFGPGTRLTVL.

This clone is a singleton in its sample. The chain uses TRBV7-2 and TRBJ1-4, with D unclear. Germline-derived CDR1 and CDR2 are SGHTA and FQGNSA. The CDR3 sequence is 14 residues long. V dropped 5 bases and J dropped 8 bases, with 15 bases sitting between them. The CDR3: CASSPKQTFEKLFF. For the CDR3, the DNA is TGTGCCAGCAGCCCAAAACAGACCTTCGAAAAACTGTTTTTT.

This clone came up once. The CDR3 bases are TGTGCCAGCTCACGGACTACAACTAATGAAAAACTGTTTTTT. Translated, it gives CASSRTTTNEKLFF. The chain is built from TRBV18 and TRBJ1-4; D remains unclear. The CDR3 consists of 14 residues. Looked up from germline, CDR1 is KGHSH and CDR2 is LQKENI. Trimming left V 4 bases short and J 0 bases short, with 6 bases between.